The source of this T cell receptor beta chain is a study of CD8 T cells in Susac syndrome. A quantity of roughly 0.5 to 1 ug RNA underwent reverse transcription using random hexamers. The immunoSEQ assay covered 54 Vbeta and 13 Jbeta segments for CDR3. Using its own MiXCR run on the immunoSEQ multiplex PCR reads, TCRdb lists one record per CDR3 protein. In the table there are fewer than 300,000 distinct CDR3 sequences, approximately 81% of which are singletons. Germline V gives CDR1 SGHDT, CDR2 YYEEEE. The V segment lost 3 bases and the J segment 6 bases; nucleotides outside the gene matches: 3. The length of the CDR3 is 13 residues. Sequencing targeted TCR beta in T cells from blood (CD8+ and CD4+). The multiple sclerosis controls consisted of treatment-naive patients with relapsing-remitting disease, either stable or active. TEMRA cells were enriched by FACS, while CD8+ and CD4+ T cells were obtained through a negative isolation that was performed magnetically.

The specimen was CD8+ T cells from PBMCs. This chain uses TRBV5-6 with TRBJ1-2, with 9 bases matching TRBD1. The TCR comes from a human donor with multiple sclerosis. CDR3 region: CASSWDRDHGYTF. The CDR3 bases are TGTGCCAGCAGCTGGGACAGGGACCATGGCTACACCTTC.